This T cell receptor (beta chain) was obtained from a study of blood T cell repertoires in COVID-19. Study summary: COVID-19 samples, acute and convalescent, were from the United States, Italy and Spain. The cDNA or gDNA used as material had been derived from T cells, B-cell-depleted T cells, or PBMCs.

In the authors' methods: Reference gene primer amplification in the assay estimated nucleated cell counts. Produced via immunoSEQ multiplex PCR; TCRdb's table is partial and in-frame only. V, J and clone size were drawn from that table, and D and trimming were deduced from the DNA. The sample includes some 70,000 clones, 80% seen only once; the top ten take about an eighth. This CDR3 contains 15 residues. Germline-derived CDR1 and CDR2 are KGHDR and SFDVKD. The V gene lost 4 bases and the J gene lost 3 bases, with 14 bases spanning the gap. What was sequenced was peripheral blood. The clonotype originates from a human donor in a cohort sampled during active COVID-19. The chain links TRBV24-1 to TRBJ2-5; D gene uncertain. The CDR3 bases are TGTGCCACCAGTGACCCCCTTGCGAGGAAAGAGACCCAGTACTTC. Translating it yields CATSDPLARKETQYF.